This T cell receptor (beta chain) appears in the sequencing data of a study of control samples from healthy donors and cancer patients. The germline gives CDR1 MRHNA, CDR2 SNTAGT. The CDR3 sequence is 15 residues long. Trimming removed 4 bases at V and 5 bases at J, with 17 bases between. Assay: immunoSEQ multiplex PCR; the TCRdb copy retains only in-frame clones and omits some. The sample shows some 130,000 clones, roughly 89% of them seen only once. The TCR originated in a young man in good health. This chain links TRBV6-4 with TRBJ1-2; D is undetermined. The sample was blood. The CDR3 region is CASSAGTGNEYGYTF. The CDR3 DNA is TGTGCCAGCAGTGCAGGCACCGGGAATGAGTATGGCTACACCTTC.